Listed here are 7 T cell receptor beta chains from one sample, sequenced in a study of cytomegalovirus exposure and HLA in healthy donors. The PCR ran on 60 Vbeta and 13 Jbeta primers. The assay was immunoSEQ multiplex PCR, and TCRdb's table has in-frame clones only and misses some. The data show about 93,000 clones, with 70% to 85% seen just once and approximately 3.9% held by the top ten. The sequencing input was PBMCs. The receptors shown here come from a man in his forties or fifties in good health and CMV-seronegative.

The V and J genes are TRBV29-1 and TRBJ2-3, with a weak D call TRBD2 (5 bases). The V gene's germline CDR1 is SQVTM and CDR2 ANQGSEA. Trimming left V 4 bases short and J 5 bases short, with 19 bases between. This CDR3 is 15 amino acids long. The CDR3 region is CSVVPREGPIDTQYF. Here the CDR3 DNA reads TGCAGCGTTGTGCCGAGGGAAGGCCCAATAGATACGCAGTATTTT.

This clone was picked up a small number of times. The chain recombines TRBV4-2 with TRBJ2-1, with 7 bases identical to TRBD2. CDR1 is LGHNA, CDR2 YNFKEQ, per germline. V gave up 1 base and J gave up 8 bases; unmatched junction bases: 11. This CDR3 contains 16 residues. CDR3 bases: TGTGCCAGCAGCCAAGCCGGTGTACTAGCGTCCCATGAGCAGTTCTTC. This translates into CASSQAGVLASHEQFF.

The chain carries TRBV5-1 and TRBJ1-1; TRBD1 agrees at 7 bases. Germline V gene sequence: CDR1 SGHRS, CDR2 YFSETQ. With 4 bases clipped from V and 11 bases from J, the junction kept 8 bases outside the gene matches. The CDR3 consists of 12 residues. The CDR3 sequence is CASSEPTGDAFF. CDR3 in DNA: TGCGCCAGCAGCGAGCCCACAGGGGACGCTTTCTTT.

CDR3 nucleotide sequence: TGTGCCAGCAGCGGGGGGACGGTCTATAGCAATCAGCCCCAGCATTTT. This gives the protein CASSGGTVYSNQPQHF. V is TRBV5-5 and J is TRBJ1-5, with a tentative D call TRBD1 (5 bases). The V end lost 4 bases, the J end lost 0 bases, and 14 bases lay between the germline ends. The CDR3 covers 16 residues. CDR1 and CDR2 from the germline V gene are SGHKS and YYEKEE (reference sequence).

The chain carries TRBV6-6 and TRBJ1-1; 7 nucleotides agree with TRBD1. V gave up 8 bases and J gave up 2 bases; unmatched junction bases: 2. CDR3 length: 12 residues. The germline V gene encodes CDR1 MNHNY and CDR2 SVGAGI (reference sequence). The CDR3 spells CASRDSNTEAFF. CDR3 coding DNA: TGTGCCAGCCGGGACAGCAACACTGAAGCTTTCTTT.

The rearrangement uses TRBV6-5 and TRBJ1-1; D gene uncertain. V gave up 4 bases and J gave up 1 base, with 4 bases separating them. In germline, CDR1 is MNHEY, CDR2 SVGAGI. The CDR3 runs to 12 residues. The CDR3 nucleotides read TGTGCCAGCAGTTGGAGGAACACTGAAGCTTTCTTT. Encoded protein: CASSWRNTEAFF.

This chain uses TRBV7-9 with TRBJ1-1; the D gene is possibly TRBD1 (5 bases). V gave up 5 bases and J gave up 5 bases, with 18 bases separating them. Germline V gene lookup returns CDR1 SEHNR and CDR2 FQNEAQ (reference sequence). CDR3 length equals 15 residues. In nucleotides, the CDR3 is TGTGCCAGCAGCCCCCACAAAGGGGTACCAACTGAAGCTTTCTTT. This sequence encodes CASSPHKGVPTEAFF.